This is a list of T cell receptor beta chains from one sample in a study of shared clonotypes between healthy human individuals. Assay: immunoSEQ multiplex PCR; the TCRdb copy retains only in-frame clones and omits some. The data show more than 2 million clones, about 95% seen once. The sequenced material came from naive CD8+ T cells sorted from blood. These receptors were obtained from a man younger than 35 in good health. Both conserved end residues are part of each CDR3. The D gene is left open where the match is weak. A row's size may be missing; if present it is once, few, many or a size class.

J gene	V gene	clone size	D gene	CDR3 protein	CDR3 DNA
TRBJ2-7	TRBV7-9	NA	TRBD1	CASSLGGQEAYEQYF	TGTGCCAGCAGCTTAGGGGGACAGGAAGCCTACGAGCAGTACTTC
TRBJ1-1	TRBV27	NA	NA	CASSLRGVPEAFF	TGTGCCAGCAGTTTAAGGGGGGTACCTGAAGCTTTCTTT
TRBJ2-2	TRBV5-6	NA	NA	CASSLAYTGELFF	TGTGCCAGCAGCCTTGCGTACACCGGGGAGCTGTTTTTT
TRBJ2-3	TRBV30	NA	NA	CAWSGGRGSTDTQYF	TGTGCCTGGAGTGGGGGACGGGGGTCCACAGATACGCAGTATTTT
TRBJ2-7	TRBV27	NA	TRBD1	CASSYSTGTGASYEQYF	TGTGCCAGCAGTTACTCAACCGGGACAGGGGCCTCCTACGAGCAGTACTTC
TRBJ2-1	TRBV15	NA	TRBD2	CATSREASGIYNEQFF	TGTGCCACCAGCAGAGAAGCTAGCGGGATTTACAATGAGCAGTTCTTC
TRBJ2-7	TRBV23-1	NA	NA	CASSQSVFRAGREQYF	TGCGCCAGCAGTCAATCGGTTTTCAGGGCTGGTCGCGAGCAGTACTTC
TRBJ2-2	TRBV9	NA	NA	CASSDSNTGELFF	TGTGCCAGCAGCGATTCAAACACCGGGGAGCTGTTTTTT
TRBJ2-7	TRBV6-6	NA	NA	CASSYTLSEVQYF	TGTGCCAGCAGTTACACCCTGTCGGAGGTGCAGTACTTC
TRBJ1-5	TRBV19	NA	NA	CASSIQEGSQPQHF	TGTGCCAGTAGTATACAGGAGGGCAGTCAGCCCCAGCATTTT
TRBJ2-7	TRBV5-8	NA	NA	CASSLENGLEYEQYF	TGTGCCAGCAGCTTGGAAAACGGCTTAGAATACGAGCAGTACTTC
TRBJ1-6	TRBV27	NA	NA	CASSDVGSSYNSPLHF	TGTGCCAGCAGTGATGTCGGTTCTTCCTATAATTCACCCCTCCACTTT
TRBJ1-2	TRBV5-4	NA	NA	CASSLEEYGYTF	TGTGCCAGCAGCTTGGAAGAGTATGGCTACACCTTC
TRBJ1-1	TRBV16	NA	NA	CASSHVNGPDEAFF	TGTGCCAGCAGCCATGTTAATGGGCCCGATGAAGCTTTCTTT
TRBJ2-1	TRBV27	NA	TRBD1	CASGQGFEQFF	TGTGCCAGCGGACAGGGGTTTGAGCAGTTCTTC
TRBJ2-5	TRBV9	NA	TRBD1	CASSAGGGVETQYF	TGTGCCAGCAGCGCAGGGGGTGGGGTAGAGACCCAGTACTTC
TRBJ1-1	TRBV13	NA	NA	CASSLVDPEAFF	TGTGCCAGCAGCTTAGTAGATCCTGAAGCTTTCTTT
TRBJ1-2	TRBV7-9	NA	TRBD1	CASAGWDREYGYTF	TGTGCCAGTGCAGGGTGGGACAGGGAGTATGGCTACACCTTC
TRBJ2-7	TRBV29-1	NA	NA	CSVQGVYEQYF	TGCAGCGTTCAAGGGGTCTACGAGCAGTACTTC
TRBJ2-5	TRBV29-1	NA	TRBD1	CSVEGGQDLQETQYF	TGCAGCGTTGAAGGGGGACAGGATCTCCAAGAGACCCAGTACTTC
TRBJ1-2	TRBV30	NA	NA	CAWSWGGGGYTF	TGTGCCTGGAGTTGGGGGGGAGGTGGCTACACCTTC
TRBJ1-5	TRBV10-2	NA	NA	CASSEAGSDQPQHF	TGCGCCAGCAGTGAGGCCGGCAGCGACCAGCCCCAGCATTTT
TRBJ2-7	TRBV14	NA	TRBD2	CASSQEGGGAPEQYF	TGTGCCAGCAGCCAAGAAGGCGGGGGGGCCCCCGAGCAGTACTTC
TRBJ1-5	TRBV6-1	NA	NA	CASSPSQIGQPQHF	TGTGCCAGCAGTCCTAGTCAAATCGGCCAGCCCCAGCATTTT
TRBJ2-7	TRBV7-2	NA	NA	CASTYSTYEQYF	TGTGCCAGCACCTATTCAACCTACGAGCAGTACTTC
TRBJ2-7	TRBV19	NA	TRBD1	CASSGTGSSYEQYF	TGTGCCAGTAGCGGGACAGGGAGCTCCTACGAGCAGTACTTC
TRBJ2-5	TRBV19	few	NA	CASSTVWQETQYF	TGTGCCAGTAGTACGGTCTGGCAAGAGACCCAGTACTTC
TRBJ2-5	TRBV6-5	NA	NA	CASSYSGRGQETQYF	TGTGCCAGCAGTTACTCGGGCAGGGGACAAGAGACCCAGTACTTC